This T cell receptor (beta chain) was observed in a study of blood T cell repertoires in COVID-19. Study context: From the United States, Italy and Spain came samples of acute and convalescent COVID-19. In each case, the material was cDNA or gDNA derived from T cells, B-cell-depleted T cells, or PBMCs.

Cohort allocation depended upon clinical history that participants reported. CDR1 and CDR2 from the germline V gene are MDHEN and SYDVKM. The CDR3 has 17 residues. V lost 7 bases, J lost 6 bases, and 22 bases lay in between. In the study's own analysis: It was from reference gene primer amplification that nucleated cell counts were estimated. The protocol was immunoSEQ multiplex PCR, while the TCRdb copy is restricted to in-frame clones and leaves out a portion. V and J calls and clone size follow that table, whereas D and trimming were derived from the DNA. The table records around 320,000 clones, 90% of them present only once.

Sequencing input: PBMCs or T cells enriched from blood (not recorded which). V and J are TRBV28 and TRBJ1-6, with D unclear. This TCR was recovered from a young woman with acute COVID-19. The CDR3 DNA is TGTGCCAGCAATCTTTTGCGGGTCGGGCAGCGTAATTCACCCCTCCACTTT. Translating it yields CASNLLRVGQRNSPLHF.